A single sample gave rise to the 25 T cell receptor beta chains below, sequenced in a study of shared clonotypes between healthy human individuals. Here immunoSEQ multiplex PCR was the method, and the copy in TCRdb shows in-frame clones only, minus some. The repertoire holds millions of clones, with roughly 93% as singletons. Input material: naive CD4+ T cells from PBMCs. The subset: CD45RA+ positively selected. These receptors were collected from a young man in good health. Some clones in this sample may be carry-over from other donors' samples.

The rearrangement joins TRBV19 to TRBJ1-2; 11 bases are a match to TRBD1. V gave up 1 base and J gave up 5 bases; unmatched junction bases: 12. CDR1 is LNHDA and CDR2 is SQIVND in the germline V gene (reference sequence). The CDR3 totals 18 residues. CDR3 sequence reads: CASSIVNPLGTGGYGYTF. Written as DNA, the CDR3 is TGTGCCAGTAGTATAGTCAATCCCCTCGGGACAGGGGGATATGGCTACACCTTC.

V and J are TRBV5-1 and TRBJ2-5; possible D gene TRBD1, 7 bases. Deletions cut 4 bases from V and 5 bases from J, with 15 bases between. CDR3 length: 14 amino acids. From germline, CDR1 is SGHRS and CDR2 YFSETQ. CDR3 sequence reads: CASSGGTESETQYF. CDR3 coding DNA: TGCGCCAGCAGCGGGGGGACAGAGAGCGAGACCCAGTACTTC.

This chain joins TRBV7-9 and TRBJ2-1; 8 bases are shared with TRBD2. The V segment lost 6 bases and the J segment 5 bases; nucleotides outside the gene matches: 9. CDR1 and CDR2 (germline): SEHNR, FQNEAQ (reference sequence). This CDR3 has 15 amino acids. The DNA of the CDR3 is TGTGCCAGCAGATTACAGCGGGAGAGGAACAATGAGCAGTTCTTC. The encoded protein is CASRLQRERNNEQFF.

The chain employs TRBV5-1 and TRBJ2-4; 9 bases fit TRBD2. Trimming cost V 4 bases and J 12 bases; bases outside gene matches: 11. The CDR3 covers 14 residues. Germline CDR1 reads SGHRS; CDR2 reads YFSETQ. CDR3 region: CASSPPTSGDAQYF. The CDR3 DNA reads as TGCGCCAGCAGCCCCCCGACTAGCGGAGACGCTCAGTACTTC.

V gene TRBV28 combines with J gene TRBJ1-1, with 8 positions matching TRBD1. V was clipped by 6 bases and J by 4 bases; unmatched bases: 16. Germline V CDR1 and CDR2: MDHEN, SYDVKM. This CDR3 contains 17 residues. The CDR3 sequence: CASSHGQGRIGSTEAFF. CDR3 nucleotide sequence: TGTGCCAGCAGCCACGGACAGGGTCGAATAGGCAGCACTGAAGCTTTCTTT.

The J gene is TRBJ2-2, the V gene TRBV30; no definite D call. The V and J ends lost 0 bases and 4 bases respectively, with 9 bases between them. The germline V gene encodes CDR1 GTSNPN and CDR2 SVGIG (reference sequence). The CDR3 contains 14 residues. The CDR3 region has the DNA TGTGCCTGGAGTGTAAGCCGGGCCACCGGGGAGCTGTTTTTT. Encoded protein: CAWSVSRATGELFF.

The rearrangement uses TRBV6-5 and TRBJ2-5; 8 bases agree with TRBD1. The CDR3 runs to 13 residues. J gave up 5 bases and V 4 bases, and 3 bases lay outside the gene matches. The germline V gene encodes CDR1 MNHEY and CDR2 SVGAGI. In DNA form, the CDR3 reads TGTGCCAGCAGTTCCAGGGGGCCGGAGACCCAGTACTTC. Translating it yields CASSSRGPETQYF.

The chain has TRBV5-1 and TRBJ2-7; D remains unclear. The CDR3 consists of 15 residues. Germline CDR1 SGHRS, CDR2 YFSETQ. Trimming removed 2 bases from V and 2 bases from J, with 14 bases in between. The CDR3 protein is CASSFGSGLTYEQYF. The DNA for the CDR3 is TGCGCCAGCAGCTTTGGTTCCGGGCTTACCTACGAGCAGTACTTC.

The chain employs TRBV7-9 and TRBJ1-5; D unresolved. CDR3 length: 13 residues. CDR1 is SEHNR, CDR2 FQNEAQ, per germline (reference sequence). V was clipped by 3 bases and J by 7 bases, with 10 bases between them. For the CDR3, the DNA is TGTGCCAGCAGCTTCAACCAACAGCAGCCCCAGCATTTT. Translated, it gives CASSFNQQQPQHF.

This clone occurred once. The chain is built from TRBV28 and TRBJ2-1; the D is unclear. The CDR3 runs to 15 residues. V lost 5 bases and J lost 7, with 18 bases in between. Germline CDR1 is MDHEN and CDR2 is SYDVKM. The CDR3 DNA reads TGTGCCAGCAGTCCCCACACCCAGGTGAGGAATGAGCAGTTCTTC. Translation: CASSPHTQVRNEQFF.

This chain connects TRBV4-1 to TRBJ1-2, with 8 bases lining up with TRBD1. This CDR3 spans 14 amino acids. V gave up 4 bases and J gave up 7 bases; unmatched junction bases: 8. Germline V gives CDR1 MGHRA, CDR2 YSYEKL. The CDR3, as DNA: TGCGCCAGCAGCCCCCCGGACAGGGCTTTTGGCTACACCTTC. Translating gives CASSPPDRAFGYTF.

V and J are TRBV28 and TRBJ2-7, with a possible D match to TRBD2 (5 bases). Per germline, CDR1 MDHEN and CDR2 SYDVKM. V shed 2 bases and J shed 9 bases, with 11 bases lying between them. The CDR3 runs 12 residues. The CDR3 region is CASSLVAGSQYF. CDR3 DNA sequence: TGTGCCAGCAGTTTAGTCGCGGGCTCGCAGTACTTC.

The rearrangement uses TRBV28 and TRBJ2-7; 10 nucleotides line up with TRBD1. The germline gives CDR1 MDHEN, CDR2 SYDVKM. The CDR3 loop spans 15 amino acids. V was pared by 3 bases and J by 4 bases, with 6 bases of the junction left unmatched. CDR3 DNA sequence: TGTGCCAGCAGTTTCTTGGGGACAGGGGTTTACGAGCAGTACTTC. This translates into CASSFLGTGVYEQYF. The full variable domain, with the rest looked up from reference TRBV28 and TRBJ2-7, is DVKVTQSSRYLVKRTGEKVFLECVQDMDHENMFWYRQDPGLGLRLIYFSYDVKMKEKGDIPEGYSVSREKKERFSLILESASTNQTSMYLCASSFLGTGVYEQYFGPGTRLTVT.

V is TRBV7-3 and J is TRBJ1-1; D gene unclear. The CDR3 runs 13 residues. Germline CDR1 reads SGHTA; CDR2 reads FQGTGA. Trimming stripped 3 bases from V and 7 bases from J, with 12 bases between. CDR3 sequence reads: CASSFNLGSEAFF. CDR3 nucleotides: TGTGCCAGCAGCTTCAATCTCGGGAGTGAAGCTTTCTTT.

As for this clone: The sample has other DNA sequences that encode this CDR3 too. J is TRBJ2-5 and V is TRBV28, with 12 nucleotides matching TRBD1. After removal of 5 bases from V and 5 bases from J, the junction contained 6 bases not matched to a gene. CDR1 is MDHEN and CDR2 is SYDVKM in the germline V gene. The CDR3 is 15 residues long. The CDR3 coding sequence is TGTGCCAGCAGTATAGGGACAGGGGGCGGTGAGACCCAGTACTTC. This encodes CASSIGTGGGETQYF.

This chain links TRBV4-2 with TRBJ2-3; 11 bases fit TRBD1. Per the germline V gene, CDR1 is LGHNA and CDR2 is YNFKEQ. This CDR3 comprises 14 residues. V shed 4 bases and J 6 bases; nucleotides not matched to a gene: 3. The CDR3 DNA follows: TGTGCCAGCAGCCTGGGACAGGGGGACGATACGCAGTATTTT. Protein product: CASSLGQGDDTQYF.

This clone has just one count. The chain employs TRBV28 and TRBJ1-3; 8 nucleotides agree with TRBD1. The CDR3 spans 15 residues. The germline gives CDR1 MDHEN, CDR2 SYDVKM. V was pared by 8 bases and J by 7 bases, with 13 bases of the junction left unmatched. The CDR3, as DNA: TGTGCCAGCCAGGCTTCCAGGGGGCGTAGGAACACCATATATTTT. This sequence encodes CASQASRGRRNTIYF.

The chain couples TRBV27 to TRBJ2-1; D perhaps matches TRBD2 (5 bases). Trimming pared 2 bases from V and 7 bases from J, leaving 9 bases between. The length of the CDR3 is 13 residues. Germline CDR1 and CDR2: MNHEY and SMNVEV (reference sequence). For the CDR3, the DNA is TGTGCCAGCAGTTTACGACTAAAGAATGAGCAGTTCTTC. Its protein product is CASSLRLKNEQFF.

This chain uses TRBV27 with TRBJ1-5; 11 bases agree with TRBD1. CDR1 and CDR2 from the germline V gene are MNHEY and SMNVEV (reference sequence). This CDR3 has 17 amino acids. The J segment lost 4 bases and the V segment lost 2 bases, leaving 7 bases of the junction unmatched. The CDR3 protein is CASSLAAGTGGNQPQHF. DNA of the CDR3: TGTGCCAGCAGTTTAGCCGCAGGGACAGGGGGGAATCAGCCCCAGCATTTT.

This rearrangement joins TRBV27 to TRBJ2-5; D is perhaps TRBD2 (5 bases). There are 15 residues in the CDR3. Germline loops: CDR1 MNHEY, CDR2 SMNVEV (reference sequence). Trimming shortened V by 5 bases and J by 2 bases, and 15 bases separated the two germline ends. The CDR3 DNA is TGTGCCAGCAGTCCCCGGGTAGCGCAACAAGAGACCCAGTACTTC. Translated: CASSPRVAQQETQYF.

The chain links TRBV18 to TRBJ1-5; no clear D. This CDR3 contains 16 residues. Germline assignment: CDR1 KGHSH and CDR2 LQKENI. The V gene lost 3 bases and the J gene lost 4 bases, with 16 bases spanning the gap. The CDR3 reads CASSPYSTVANQPQHF. The CDR3 DNA is TGTGCCAGCTCACCTTATTCAACAGTAGCAAATCAGCCCCAGCATTTT.

The CDR3 is CASSKWDRGRENTEAFF. The CDR3 bases are TGTGCCAGCAGTAAATGGGACAGGGGGCGGGAGAACACTGAAGCTTTCTTT. The chain joins TRBV28 to TRBJ1-1; 12 bases map to TRBD1. Germline CDR1 MDHEN, CDR2 SYDVKM. V dropped 5 bases and J dropped 1; count of bases not matched to a gene: 8. The CDR3 is 17 residues long.

The chain combines TRBV6-5 with TRBJ1-4, with D uncertain. Germline values: CDR1 MNHEY, CDR2 SVGAGI. The CDR3 loop spans 15 amino acids. V lost 0 bases and J lost 6, with 11 bases in between. The CDR3: CASSYSNSFYEKLFF. CDR3 nucleotide sequence: TGTGCCAGCAGTTACTCGAACAGCTTCTATGAAAAACTGTTTTTT.

The gene calls are TRBV23-1 and TRBJ2-3; 8 positions match TRBD1. TRBV23-1 is sorted into the ORF group, with uncertain function. The CDR3 loop spans 18 amino acids. V was pared by 0 bases and J by 5 bases, with 13 bases of the junction left unmatched. The CDR3: CASSQSETGQGLKDTQYF. CDR3 nucleotide sequence: TGCGCCAGCAGTCAATCAGAGACTGGACAGGGATTGAAAGATACGCAGTATTTT.

As regards this clone: At the DNA level, this CDR3 is encoded by other sequences in the same sample as well. The chain combines TRBV5-4 with TRBJ2-7; D not resolved. The CDR3 contains 13 residues. Between the trimmed V and J ends, which lost 7 bases and 0 bases, there was a span of 11 bases. The germline V gene has CDR1 SGHNT and CDR2 YYREEE (reference sequence). The CDR3 DNA is TGTGCCAGCCGCCTAGATAGCTCCTACGAGCAGTACTTC. Protein: CASRLDSSYEQYF. Full variable domain (outside the CDR3, taken from reference TRBV5-4 and TRBJ2-7): ETGVTQSPTHLIKTRGQQVTLRCSSQSGHNTVSWYQQALGQGPQFIFQYYREEENGRGNFPPRFSGLQFPNYSSELNVNALELDDSALYLCASRLDSSYEQYFGPGTRLTVT.